The T cell receptor (beta chain) described here comes from a study of cytomegalovirus exposure and HLA in healthy donors. Study background: Earlier findings included more than 95 million unique TCR beta sequences obtained from about 179 million T cells. Study findings and constraints: Reports indicate that TCR beta sequences accurately predicted the HLA-A and HLA-B alleles of most subjects. Later analysis revealed greater clonal expansion in HLA-associated TCR beta chains than in equally common others.

Concerning this clone: Its antigen is still unknown.

The PCR ran on 60 Vbeta and 13 Jbeta primers. The method was immunoSEQ multiplex PCR; TCRdb's version includes in-frame clones alone and lacks a portion of them. The sample includes 150,000 to 200,000 clones, about 83% of them seen just once. The trim removed 0 bases at V and 1 base at J, leaving 3 bases unmatched. Germline V gives CDR1 LNHNV, CDR2 YYDKDF (reference sequence). The CDR3 runs 17 residues. The source of this sequence is a woman younger than 45 in good health and CMV-seropositive. The chain carries TRBV15 and TRBJ2-5; 12 positions match TRBD2. The sequencing sample was made of PBMCs. The CDR3 DNA reads TGTGCCACCAGCAGAGAACTAGCGGGGGGTTTCCAAGAGACCCAGTACTTC. Translating it yields CATSRELAGGFQETQYF.